Below are 24 T cell receptor beta chains sequenced from a single sample in a study of blood T cell repertoires in COVID-19. Sequencing used immunoSEQ multiplex PCR; TCRdb keeps in-frame clones, though not all of them. This sample has about 200,000 clones, with around nine tenths found just once. The sequenced sample consisted of peripheral blood. These receptors came from a man between 60 and 75 years old who had recovered from COVID-19.

This sequence joins TRBV5-1 and TRBJ2-7; a weak D match, TRBD2 (6 bases). Trimming cost V 8 bases and J 2 bases, with 17 bases left between them. Germline-derived CDR1 and CDR2 are SGHRS and YFSETQ. The CDR3 extends over 14 amino acids. For the CDR3, the DNA is TGCGCCAGTAAGGCTCTGGCGGGGACCTACGAGCAGTACTTC. Protein: CASKALAGTYEQYF.

The rearrangement uses TRBV10-1 and TRBJ2-1; 16 bases are shared with TRBD2. Germline CDR1 reads WNHNN; CDR2 reads SYGVQD (reference sequence). V lost 10 bases, J lost 8 bases, and 11 bases stayed unmatched. This CDR3 region has 16 residues. This CDR3 is CATGLAGGPKGYEQFF. CDR3 in DNA: TGCGCCACGGGACTAGCGGGAGGGCCGAAGGGCTATGAGCAGTTCTTC.

This chain uses TRBV28 with TRBJ2-5; 7 bases match TRBD1. The CDR3 has 13 residues. The J segment lost 4 bases and the V segment lost 6 bases, leaving 5 bases of the junction unmatched. CDR1 is MDHEN and CDR2 is SYDVKM in the germline V gene. The CDR3 DNA is TGTGCCAGCAGCCGGACAGGAAGAGAGACCCAGTACTTC. Translation gives CASSRTGRETQYF.

This clone has a single count. The chain links TRBV19 to TRBJ1-1; D unclear. CDR3 length equals 14 residues. Germline V gives CDR1 LNHDA, CDR2 SQIVND (reference sequence). The ends were cut back, 7 bases at V and 1 base at J, with 13 bases in the middle. CDR3 bases: TGTGCCAGTACCATAACAGCCTCGAACACTGAAGCTTTCTTT. Translated, it gives CASTITASNTEAFF.

The chain is built from TRBV3-1 (or the pseudogene TRBV3-2) and TRBJ2-5; 7 bases are shared with TRBD2. The junction had 10 bases not matched to a gene; V was cut back by 0 bases and J by 6 bases. Looked up from germline, CDR1 is LGHDT and CDR2 is YNNKEL (reference sequence). This CDR3 region has 16 residues. CDR3 region: CASSQDVVGGMKTQYF. CDR3 DNA sequence: TGTGCCAGCAGCCAAGATGTGGTGGGAGGGATGAAGACCCAGTACTTC.

V is TRBV6-2 or TRBV6-3 and J is TRBJ2-3; maybe TRBD2 (7 bases). Trimming removed 2 bases at V and 2 bases at J, with 11 bases between. The length of the CDR3 is 15 residues. CDR1 MNHEY and CDR2 SVGEGT come from the germline V gene. CDR3 residues: CASSYGGGFTDTQYF. The CDR3 nucleotides are TGTGCCAGCAGTTACGGGGGGGGCTTCACAGATACGCAGTATTTT.

The chain is built from TRBV7-8 and TRBJ1-1, with 7 bases identical to TRBD1. This CDR3 has 13 residues. J gave up 4 bases and V 6 bases, and 5 bases lay outside the gene matches. From germline, CDR1 is SGHVS and CDR2 FQNEAQ. The CDR3 nucleotides read TGTGCCAGCAGTTCGACAGGGCGCACTGAAGCTTTCTTT. Protein sequence: CASSSTGRTEAFF.

The V and J genes are TRBV2 and TRBJ1-5, with TRBD1 matching over 11 bases. Losses at the gene ends were 7 bases for V and 1 base for J; bases not matched to a gene: 3. CDR1 is SNHLY, CDR2 FYNNEI, per germline. The CDR3 spans 15 residues. The CDR3 loop is CASMRDRGSNQPQHF. The CDR3 coding sequence is TGTGCCAGCATGCGGGACAGGGGGAGCAATCAGCCCCAGCATTTT. Complete variable domain (other parts from reference TRBV2 and TRBJ1-5): EPEVTQTPSHQVTQMGQEVILRCVPISNHLYFYWYRQILGQKVEFLVSFYNNEISEKSEIFDDQFSVERPDGSNFTLKIRSTKLEDSAMYFCASMRDRGSNQPQHFGDGTRLSIL.

The V gene is TRBV4-3, the J gene TRBJ1-5, with D unclear. This CDR3 comprises 14 residues. CDR1 LGHNA and CDR2 YSLEER come from the germline V gene. V was pared by 0 bases and J by 9 bases, with 12 bases between. DNA for the CDR3: TGCGCCAGCAGCCAAGACACGGTTGAGGGGCCCCAGCATTTT. Protein product: CASSQDTVEGPQHF.

This rearrangement joins TRBV6-5 to TRBJ2-7; 8 bases are shared with TRBD1. This CDR3 is 14 amino acids long. With 4 bases clipped from V and 0 bases from J, the junction kept 2 bases outside the gene matches. The germline V gene has CDR1 MNHEY and CDR2 SVGAGI. The CDR3 loop is CASSSGQASYEQYF. CDR3 bases: TGTGCCAGCAGTTCGGGACAGGCCTCCTACGAGCAGTACTTC.

The chain carries TRBV5-1 and TRBJ2-1, with a possible D match to TRBD2 (5 bases). The CDR3 runs 14 residues. The ends were cut back, 0 bases at V and 4 bases at J, with 8 bases in the middle. Per the germline V gene, CDR1 is SGHRS and CDR2 is YFSETQ. For the CDR3, the DNA is TGCGCCAGCAGCTTGGGGAGGTCTTACAATGAGCAGTTCTTC. Encoded protein: CASSLGRSYNEQFF.

This rearrangement joins TRBV5-1 to TRBJ1-4; TRBD1 agrees at 7 bases. This CDR3 spans 13 amino acids. Per germline, CDR1 SGHRS and CDR2 YFSETQ. V dropped 4 bases and J dropped 6; count of bases not matched to a gene: 3. Written as DNA, the CDR3 is TGCGCCAGCAGCACAGGGGTTGATGAAAAACTGTTTTTT. As protein: CASSTGVDEKLFF.

This chain links TRBV9 with TRBJ1-2; D remains unclear. The germline V gene has CDR1 SGDLS and CDR2 YYNGEE. This CDR3 has 16 amino acids. Trimming took 6 bases from V and 0 from J, leaving 18 bases between them. CDR3 sequence: CASNKGGVTSNYGYTF. The CDR3 DNA sequence: TGTGCCAGCAACAAGGGAGGAGTCACCTCTAACTATGGCTACACCTTC.

This clone was counted a single time. The J gene is TRBJ2-1, the V gene TRBV4-2; 11 bases fit TRBD2. CDR1 is LGHNA, CDR2 YNFKEQ, per germline. V lost 6 bases, J lost 9 bases, and 10 bases stayed unmatched. The CDR3 is made up of 15 amino acids. CDR3 nucleotides: TGTGCCAGCAGGGTCGGGACTAGCGGTCGGGGTGAGCAGTTCTTC. Translating gives CASRVGTSGRGEQFF.

The J gene is TRBJ2-3, the V gene TRBV11-2; maybe TRBD2 (7 bases). In germline, CDR1 is SGHAT, CDR2 FQNNGV. This CDR3 is 16 amino acids long. V dropped 1 base and J dropped 4 bases, with 15 bases sitting between them. CDR3: CASSLGPIGGADTQYF. In nucleotides, the CDR3 is TGTGCCAGCAGCTTAGGTCCGATAGGGGGGGCAGATACGCAGTATTTT.

CDR3 in DNA: TGTGCCACCAGTGACCCCCCCACGGGACTAGCGAACAATGAGCAGTTCTTC. It codes for CATSDPPTGLANNEQFF. The chain combines TRBV24-1 with TRBJ2-1, with 10 bases that match TRBD2. The CDR3 length is 17 residues. The V gene's germline CDR1 is KGHDR and CDR2 SFDVKD. V gave up 4 bases and J gave up 5 bases; unmatched junction bases: 10.

This rearrangement joins TRBV12-3 or TRBV12-4 to TRBJ2-7, with a weak D call TRBD1 (5 bases). The CDR3 contains 12 residues. Trimming cost V 6 bases and J 3 bases, with 9 bases left between them. CDR3 bases: TGTGCCAGCAGCCCCGACAGCTACGAGCAGTACTTC. This translates into CASSPDSYEQYF.

V and J are TRBV3-1 (or the pseudogene TRBV3-2) and TRBJ2-1, with 11 nucleotides matching TRBD2. The germline V gene has CDR1 LGHDT and CDR2 YNNKEL (reference sequence). The junction had 12 bases not matched to a gene; V was cut back by 1 base and J by 10 bases. The CDR3 is made up of 17 amino acids. CDR3 in DNA: TGTGCCAGCAGCCAAGGGAGTAGCGGGAGGGCCGGGAGGGAGCAGTTCTTC. This codes for CASSQGSSGRAGREQFF.

This clone was detected a few times. The gene calls are TRBV5-1 and TRBJ2-7, with D possibly matching TRBD2 (5 bases). Germline loops: CDR1 SGHRS, CDR2 YFSETQ. The CDR3 loop spans 14 amino acids. V lost 4 bases, J lost 6 bases, and 17 bases lay in between. CDR3 region: CASSPGSRNFEQYF. The CDR3 DNA reads TGCGCCAGCAGCCCGGGATCCCGGAACTTCGAGCAGTACTTC.

This clone has a handful of counts. The V gene is TRBV28, the J gene TRBJ1-6, with a possible D match to TRBD1 (6 bases). Germline V gene sequence: CDR1 MDHEN, CDR2 SYDVKM. The CDR3 is 14 amino acids. Trimming shortened V by 7 bases and J by 8 bases, and 15 bases separated the two germline ends. CDR3 protein: CASTQGSSYSPLHF. The CDR3 DNA reads TGTGCCAGCACACAGGGCTCTTCCTATTCACCCCTCCACTTT.

The V call is TRBV7-2, the J call TRBJ2-7; perhaps TRBD1 as D (5 bases). This CDR3 is 13 amino acids long. V lost 6 bases to trimming and J lost 5 bases, with 14 bases between them. In germline, CDR1 is SGHTA, CDR2 FQGNSA. This CDR3 is CASRTPLGDEQYF. In DNA, the CDR3 is TGTGCCAGCAGGACACCTCTAGGGGACGAGCAGTACTTC.

This sequence joins TRBV7-2 and TRBJ2-5; 7 positions agree with TRBD2. Germline-derived CDR1 and CDR2 are SGHTA and FQGNSA. V was pared by 7 bases and J by 2 bases, with 10 bases of the junction left unmatched. This CDR3 comprises 15 residues. CDR3 in DNA: TGTGCCAGCACCCCCCTCGGGGGGTTACAAGAGACCCAGTACTTC. Protein: CASTPLGGLQETQYF.

V is TRBV6-2 or TRBV6-3 and J is TRBJ1-2; D is possibly TRBD1 (5 bases). The germline gives CDR1 MNHEY, CDR2 SVGEGT. The CDR3 loop spans 18 amino acids. V was clipped by 0 bases and J by 0 bases, with 17 bases between them. The CDR3 spells CASSYSISRQRANYGYTF. In nucleotides, the CDR3 is TGTGCCAGCAGTTACTCGATATCTCGACAGCGAGCTAACTATGGCTACACCTTC.

The V call is TRBV19, the J call TRBJ2-7, with 7 bases identical to TRBD1. CDR1 is LNHDA and CDR2 is SQIVND in the germline V gene (reference sequence). With V trimmed by 3 bases and J by 0 bases, 14 bases remained unmatched. The CDR3 spans 18 residues. The CDR3 loop reads CASSIRARGGLNSYEQYF. CDR3 DNA sequence: TGTGCCAGTAGTATTCGGGCTAGAGGGGGCCTTAACTCCTACGAGCAGTACTTC. Full variable domain (outside the CDR3, taken from reference TRBV19 and TRBJ2-7): DGGITQSPKYLFRKEGQNVTLSCEQNLNHDAMYWYRQDPGQGLRLIYYSQIVNDFQKGDIAEGYSVSREKKESFPLTVTSAQKNPTAFYLCASSIRARGGLNSYEQYFGPGTRLTVT.